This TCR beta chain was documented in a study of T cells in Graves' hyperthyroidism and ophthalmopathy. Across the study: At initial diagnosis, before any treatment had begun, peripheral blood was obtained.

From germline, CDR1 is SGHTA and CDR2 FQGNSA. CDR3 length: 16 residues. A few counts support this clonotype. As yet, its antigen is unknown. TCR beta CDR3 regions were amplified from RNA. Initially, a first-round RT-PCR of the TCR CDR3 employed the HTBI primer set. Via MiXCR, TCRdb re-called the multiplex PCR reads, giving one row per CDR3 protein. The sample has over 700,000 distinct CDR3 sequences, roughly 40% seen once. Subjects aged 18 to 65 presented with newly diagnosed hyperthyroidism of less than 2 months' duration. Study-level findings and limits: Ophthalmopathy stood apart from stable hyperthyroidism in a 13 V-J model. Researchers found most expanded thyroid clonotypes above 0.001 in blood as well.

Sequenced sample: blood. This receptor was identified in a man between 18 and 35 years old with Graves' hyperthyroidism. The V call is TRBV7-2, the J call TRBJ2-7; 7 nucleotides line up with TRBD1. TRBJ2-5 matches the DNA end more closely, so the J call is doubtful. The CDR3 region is CASREVDRPYGETQYF. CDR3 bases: TGTGCCAGCCGCGAGGTGGACAGGCCTTACGGGGAGACCCAGTACTTC.